This T cell receptor beta chain was captured in a study of Ad26.COV2.S vaccination and SARS-CoV-2 variants (dated by TCRdb to the early 2020s). Regarding the research as a whole: Vaccine-arm donors came from COV1001, a multicentre, randomized, double-blind, placebo-controlled phase I-IIa trial of Ad26.COV2.S in healthy adults. Throughout the experiments and outcome assessment, investigators stayed blinded to trial group allocation. Ad26.COV2.S was given intramuscularly at 5x10^10 or 1x10^11 viral particles, as a single shot or as two shots 56 days apart. Sequencing of the TCRbeta repertoire served to evaluate the specificity and breadth of SARS-CoV-2-reactive T cell receptors following Ad26.COV2.S vaccination. Participants in the trial were split at random into five groups of five each, receiving low-dose or high-dose Ad26.COV2.S once or twice, or else placebo on both occasions. The TCR-sequenced set comprised about 32 samples: around 20 Ad26.COV2.S vaccine recipients, 5 placebo recipients and 8 SARS-CoV-2 convalescent individuals.

In the paper's terms, the treatment or condition label means: around 19 received Ad26.COV2.S at low or high dose, single or two shots; roughly 5 received placebo; per-sample allocation not given. Repertoires of vaccine and placebo recipients were sequenced from samples collected on day 63 after the first injection. Cohort 1b enrolled roughly 25 adults aged 18-55 years at a single site in Boston, USA, between 29 July and 7 August 2020. Ad26.COV2.S was a replication-incompetent adenovirus type 26 vector that expressed a prefusion-stabilized SARS-CoV-2 spike protein derived from the original Wuhan strain. The immunoSEQ Assay was the method used to sequence TCRbeta CDR3 regions. After extraction, genomic DNA underwent amplification by bias-controlled multiplex PCR, followed by high-throughput sequencing. The authors' analysis ran thus. To quantify the absolute abundance of each unique TCRbeta CDR3 region, sequences were collapsed and filtered. T cell fraction was estimated by normalizing TCRbeta template counts to usable DNA, which was measured by amplifying reference genes present in all nucleated cells. Repertoire TCRs were annotated as SARS-CoV-2-specific when V gene, CDR3 amino acid sequence and J gene were exactly matched to a known reactive TCR set. The reference SARS-CoV-2 TCR set was derived from MIRA and filtered for enrichment in COVID-19-positive ImmuneCODE repertoires, a step that removed public or cross-reactive TCRs. Drawing on the MIRA antigens, annotated TCRs were analysed further at the level of specific ORF or position within ORF. Depth was the summed frequency of annotated unique rearrangements, while breadth was defined as annotated unique rearrangements over total unique productive rearrangements. Two-sided Wilcoxon rank-sum tests were used to compare TCR breadth between groups. TCRdb holds this immuneACCESS table with in-frame rearrangements only. Some clones are missing; in checked studies, unresolved V genes explain under half, and the rest has no known cause. V and J calls and clone size follow that table, whereas D and trimming were derived from the DNA. The sample contains a few hundred thousand clones, approximately 83% of them found a single time. The ten most abundant clones make up just under 7.5% of the sample.

Results and caveats for the whole study, not just this receptor: The study was not powered to compare responses between vaccine doses or regimens. Comparable non-spike TCR breadth was observed between vaccine and placebo recipients, consistent with only spike being contained in the vaccine. The authors noted that the TCR breadth and depth analyses may have underestimated total T cell responses. After vaccination, substantial breadth of spike-specific CD8+ and CD4+ T cell responses was reported. Higher spike-specific TCR breadth was observed in Ad26.COV2.S recipients than in placebo recipients (P = 0.0014).

The CDR3 goes from the cysteine to the phenylalanine over 12 residues. The retained sequence is limited to the CDR3, 36 bases, with the frame set at the first base. CDR1 SGDLS and CDR2 YYNGEE are derived from the germline V gene. V is cut by 2 bases and J by 10 bases, and the space between the germline ends is 11 bases. Note on this clone: There is no known antigen for this receptor. No clone much larger than this one lies a single base away; base qualities are absent.

This chain is built from TRBV9 and TRBJ2-3; perhaps TRBD2 is the D gene, with 5 bases matching. Sequencing was performed on peripheral blood, taken in a trial of Ad26.COV2.S vaccine versus placebo. This receptor was taken from a person between 18 and 60 years old who received the Ad26.COV2.S COVID-19 vaccine or a placebo. CDR3 reads: CASSVSGVPQYF. The DNA sequence is as follows: TGTGCCAGCAGCGTGTCCGGGGTTCCGCAGTATTTT. Reference TRBV9 and TRBJ2-3 genes cover what lies past the CDR3, so the full variable domain is DSGVTQTPKHLITATGQRVTLRCSPRSGDLSVYWYQQSLDQGLQFLIQYYNGEERAKGNILERFSAQQFPDLHSELNLSSLELGDSALYFCASSVSGVPQYFGPGTRLTVL.